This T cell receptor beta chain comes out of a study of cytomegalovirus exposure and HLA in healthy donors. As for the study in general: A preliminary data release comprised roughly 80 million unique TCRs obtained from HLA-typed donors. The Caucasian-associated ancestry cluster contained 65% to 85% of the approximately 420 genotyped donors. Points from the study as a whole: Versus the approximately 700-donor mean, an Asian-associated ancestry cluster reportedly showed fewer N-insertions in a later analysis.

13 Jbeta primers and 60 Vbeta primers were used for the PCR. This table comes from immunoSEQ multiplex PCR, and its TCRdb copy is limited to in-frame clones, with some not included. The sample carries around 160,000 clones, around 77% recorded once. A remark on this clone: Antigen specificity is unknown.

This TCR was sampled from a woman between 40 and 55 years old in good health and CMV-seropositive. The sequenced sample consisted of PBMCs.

The CDR3 bases are TGTGCCAGTAGTTTCGACAGGGAACGTCAGCCCCAGCATTTT. Its translation: CASSFDRERQPQHF. The chain joins TRBV19 to TRBJ1-5; TRBD1 matches 7 bases. The germline V gene encodes CDR1 LNHDA and CDR2 SQIVND (reference sequence). V was pared by 5 bases and J by 6 bases, with 7 bases of the junction left unmatched. The CDR3 extends over 14 amino acids. The full variable domain, in which reference TRBV19 and TRBJ1-5 provide the parts outside the CDR3, is DGGITQSPKYLFRKEGQNVTLSCEQNLNHDAMYWYRQDPGQGLRLIYYSQIVNDFQKGDIAEGYSVSREKKESFPLTVTSAQKNPTAFYLCASSFDRERQPQHFGDGTRLSIL.